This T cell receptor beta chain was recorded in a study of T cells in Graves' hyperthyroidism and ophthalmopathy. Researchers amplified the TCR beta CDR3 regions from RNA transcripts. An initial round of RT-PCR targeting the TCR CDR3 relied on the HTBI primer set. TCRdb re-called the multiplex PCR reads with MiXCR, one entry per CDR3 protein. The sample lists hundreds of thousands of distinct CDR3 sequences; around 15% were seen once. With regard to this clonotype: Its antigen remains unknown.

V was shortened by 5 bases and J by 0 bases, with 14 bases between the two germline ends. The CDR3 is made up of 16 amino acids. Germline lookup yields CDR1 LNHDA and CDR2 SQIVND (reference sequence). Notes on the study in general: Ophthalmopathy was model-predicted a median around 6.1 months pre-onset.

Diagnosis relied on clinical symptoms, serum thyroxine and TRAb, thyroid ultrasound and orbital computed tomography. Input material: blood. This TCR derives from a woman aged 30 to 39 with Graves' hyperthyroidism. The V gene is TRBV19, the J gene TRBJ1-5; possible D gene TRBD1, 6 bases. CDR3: CASSWTESYSNQPQHF. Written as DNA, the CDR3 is TGTGCCAGTAGTTGGACAGAGTCTTATAGCAATCAGCCCCAGCATTTT.